Below are 26 T cell receptor beta chains sequenced from a single sample in a study of response to subunit inactivated influenza vaccine. TCRdb reanalysed the RT-PCR reads using MiXCR and keeps one entry per CDR3 protein. The table includes fewer than 550,000 distinct CDR3 sequences, around 25% detected once. This specimen consisted of CD4+ T cells sorted from PBMCs, obtained 5 days after vaccination. Every receptor here comes from a man aged 50 or older who received an inactivated influenza vaccine.

This clonotype has ten or more counts. V usage is TRBV27 and J usage is TRBJ2-3; the D is unclear. Trimming removed 0 bases at V and 1 base at J, with 5 bases between. CDR1 is MNHEY and CDR2 is SMNVEV in the germline V gene (reference sequence). The CDR3 totals 14 residues. CDR3 residues: CASSLSSRTDTQYF. CDR3 coding DNA: TGTGCCAGCAGTTTATCGAGCCGCACAGATACGCAGTATTTT.

V usage is TRBV28 and J usage is TRBJ2-6; no reliable D call. Germline V lookup: CDR1 MDHEN, CDR2 SYDVKM. The CDR3 contains 16 residues. The CDR3 DNA reads TGTGCTTCAAATAGGGCCGGATGGTCGGGGGCCAACGTCCTGACTTTC. Translated, it gives CASNRAGWSGANVLTF.

This clonotype was counted a few times. The V gene is TRBV21-1, the J gene TRBJ2-1. TRBV21-1 is labeled a pseudogene. The CDR3 is 16 residues long. Here the CDR3 DNA reads TGTGCCAGCAGCAAAGACCGCAGTAGCTCCTACAATGAGCAGTTCTTC. Residues: CASSKDRSSSYNEQFF.

The chain employs TRBV4-1 and TRBJ2-5; TRBD2 might be the D (7 bases). Germline V lookup: CDR1 MGHRA, CDR2 YSYEKL. The length of the CDR3 is 17 residues. The V end lost 1 base, the J end lost 7 bases, and 22 bases lay between the germline ends. The CDR3, as DNA: TGCGCCAGCAGCCAAGGGATTCCTTTGGGCGGGGGCGGGACCCAGTACTTC. Residues: CASSQGIPLGGGGTQYF.

This clonotype was seen a handful of times. The genes are TRBV7-2 and TRBJ2-7; 12 positions agree with TRBD2. The germline V gene has CDR1 SGHTA and CDR2 FQGNSA. V gave up 3 bases and J gave up 7 bases; unmatched junction bases: 10. CDR3 size: 16 residues. DNA of the CDR3: TGTGCCAGCAGCTTGACTAGCGGGAGTGGCCGTTGGGAGCAGTACTTC. This codes for CASSLTSGSGRWEQYF.

V is TRBV6-1 and J is TRBJ2-4, with a weak D call TRBD1 (5 bases). Germline CDR1 and CDR2: MNHNS and SASEGT. The V end was cut by 6 bases, the J end by 3 bases, with 12 bases between. The CDR3 totals 14 residues. The CDR3 protein is CASSPPGYKNIQYF. The CDR3 DNA sequence: TGTGCCAGCAGCCCACCAGGGTACAAAAACATTCAGTACTTC.

This clonotype turned up a few times. This sequence joins TRBV5-1 and TRBJ2-3, with 8 bases fitting TRBD2. V dropped 4 bases and J dropped 0; count of bases not matched to a gene: 7. Per the germline V gene, CDR1 is SGHRS and CDR2 is YFSETQ. The CDR3 loop spans 16 amino acids. The CDR3 protein is CASSAAASGSTDTQYF. The DNA of the CDR3 is TGCGCCAGCAGCGCGGCGGCTAGCGGGAGCACAGATACGCAGTATTTT.

This rearrangement joins TRBV11-2 to TRBJ2-3; D is possibly TRBD2 (5 bases). Trimming left V 3 bases short and J 6 bases short, with 25 bases between. The CDR3 totals 18 residues. Germline V gives CDR1 SGHAT, CDR2 FQNNGV. The CDR3 reads CASSFWSVRGPIGDTQYF. The CDR3 nucleotides read TGTGCCAGCAGCTTTTGGTCTGTGAGAGGGCCGATTGGGGATACGCAGTATTTT.

V gene TRBV7-9 combines with J gene TRBJ2-1; 8 positions agree with TRBD2. Losses at the gene ends were 5 bases for V and 9 bases for J; bases not matched to a gene: 12. Germline values: CDR1 SEHNR, CDR2 FQNEAQ (reference sequence). This CDR3 is built from 15 residues. The CDR3 here is CASSRETGGPGEQFF. DNA for the CDR3: TGTGCCAGCAGCAGAGAGACGGGGGGGCCGGGTGAGCAGTTCTTC.

V is TRBV19 and J is TRBJ2-1, with 12 bases identical to TRBD2. CDR1 and CDR2 (germline): LNHDA, SQIVND (reference sequence). The CDR3 extends over 14 amino acids. With 5 bases clipped from V and 7 bases from J, the junction kept 3 bases outside the gene matches. As DNA, the CDR3 is TGTGCCAGTAGTCTAGCGGGAGGGTGGAATGAGCAGTTCTTC. It specifies CASSLAGGWNEQFF.

The chain employs TRBV7-2 and TRBJ1-1; D gene unclear. The CDR3 totals 15 residues. CDR1 is SGHTA, CDR2 FQGNSA, per germline. Trimming took off 2 bases at V and 0 bases at J, with 10 bases between the two ends. The CDR3 protein is CASSLSGRMNTEAFF. The CDR3 DNA is TGTGCCAGCAGCTTAAGCGGCAGGATGAACACTGAAGCTTTCTTT.

V and J are TRBV10-3 and TRBJ2-3; no reliable D call. Germline V gives CDR1 ENHRY, CDR2 SYGVKD. The CDR3 covers 14 residues. V gave up 11 bases and J gave up 0 bases, with 15 bases separating them. The CDR3 bases are TGTGCCTCCAGTGGGGTGACGAGCACAGATACGCAGTATTTT. This gives the protein CASSGVTSTDTQYF.

This clonotype has more than one count but fewer than ten. The CDR3 here is CASSPGVREEATANEKLFF. CDR3 nucleotide sequence: TGTGCCAGCAGCCCTGGAGTCAGGGAGGAGGCGACGGCTAATGAAAAACTGTTTTTT. This chain links TRBV4-2 with TRBJ1-4, with a possible D match to TRBD1 (5 bases). CDR3 length equals 19 residues. The germline CDR1 and CDR2 sequences are LGHNA and YNFKEQ. The V end was cut by 4 bases, the J end by 3 bases, with 24 bases between.

This clonotype was recorded once. The chain employs TRBV10-3 and TRBJ2-7; TRBD2 aligns across 8 bases. V dropped 3 bases and J dropped 9; count of bases not matched to a gene: 4. The CDR3 runs 12 residues. Germline CDR1 and CDR2: ENHRY and SYGVKD. The CDR3 DNA is TGTGCCATCAGTGAAGCGGGGGAAGGGCAGTACTTC. It encodes CAISEAGEGQYF.

CDR3 DNA sequence: TGCAGTGCTTCGACAGGTTTAGGCCAGCCCCAGCATTTT. This encodes CSASTGLGQPQHF. The J gene is TRBJ1-5, the V gene TRBV20-1; D perhaps matches TRBD1 (6 bases). The CDR3 extends over 13 amino acids. CDR1 DFQATT and CDR2 SNEGSKA come from the germline V gene (reference sequence). V was trimmed by 5 bases and J by 7 bases, leaving 15 bases between them.

This clonotype was found a few times. V and J are TRBV21-1 and TRBJ2-3; TRBD1 is the table's D call, not checked against the DNA. TRBV21-1 is a recognized pseudogene. The CDR3 contains 17 residues. The CDR3 DNA reads TGTGCCAGCAGCAAAGCCCCAGGGCGGAAATATTCGGATACGCAGTATTTT. Its protein product is CASSKAPGRKYSDTQYF.

This chain joins TRBV28 and TRBJ2-3; 7 bases fit TRBD2. The CDR3 is made up of 16 amino acids. Trimming at V came to 2 bases and at J to 2 bases, leaving 7 bases not matched to a gene. From germline, CDR1 is MDHEN and CDR2 SYDVKM. Here the CDR3 reads CASSLVSQRDTDTQYF. The CDR3 nucleotides are TGTGCCAGCAGTTTAGTAAGCCAGCGGGACACAGATACGCAGTATTTT.

V usage is TRBV7-8 and J usage is TRBJ1-1; weak D call: TRBD1 (6 bases). The V and J ends lost 5 bases and 1 base respectively, with 23 bases between them. CDR3 length: 18 amino acids. CDR1 and CDR2 from the germline V gene are SGHVS and FQNEAQ. CDR3 bases: TGTGCCAGCAGCCAGGGGTGGAGAGACATGACACAGAACACTGAAGCTTTCTTT. Translated: CASSQGWRDMTQNTEAFF.

This clonotype was counted only a few times. V gene TRBV12-3 or TRBV12-4 combines with J gene TRBJ2-2, with D uncertain. V dropped 7 bases and J dropped 3 bases, with 9 bases sitting between them. The CDR3 loop spans 13 amino acids. CDR3 sequence (DNA): TGTGCCAGCAAGACACGGGACACCGGGGAGCTGTTTTTT. It codes for CASKTRDTGELFF.

V usage is TRBV6-5 and J usage is TRBJ2-3; no clear D gene. CDR3 length: 17 amino acids. V was pared by 0 bases and J by 0 bases, with 13 bases between. The germline CDR1 and CDR2 sequences are MNHEY and SVGAGI. For the CDR3, the DNA is TGTGCCAGCAGTTACTCGATCCCGACAATTAGCACAGATACGCAGTATTTT. Protein: CASSYSIPTISTDTQYF.

CDR3 sequence reads: CASSLVGGGVAKNIQYF. DNA of the CDR3: TGTGCCAGCAGCTTAGTCGGGGGTGGGGTAGCCAAAAACATTCAGTACTTC. V is TRBV7-2 and J is TRBJ2-4; TRBD2 is a possible D gene (6 bases). This CDR3 has 17 residues. Between the trimmed V and J ends, which lost 1 base and 0 bases, there was a span of 13 bases. Looked up from germline, CDR1 is SGHTA and CDR2 is FQGNSA. Based on the CDR3 plus reference TRBV7-2 and TRBJ2-4, the full variable domain is GAGVSQSPSNKVTEKGKDVELRCDPISGHTALYWYRQSLGQGLEFLIYFQGNSAPDKSGLPSDRFSAERTGGSVSTLTIQRTQQEDSAVYLCASSLVGGGVAKNIQYFGAGTRLSVL.

The J gene is TRBJ2-2, the V gene TRBV20-1; 7 bases are shared with TRBD1. J gave up 4 bases and V 3 bases, and 14 bases lay outside the gene matches. Germline lookup yields CDR1 DFQATT and CDR2 SNEGSKA (reference sequence). There are 17 residues in the CDR3. DNA of the CDR3: TGCAGTGCTAGCCTTAGACAGGGCTTCAGGACCACCGGGGAGCTGTTTTTT. Its protein is CSASLRQGFRTTGELFF.

This clonotype has more than one count but fewer than ten. The chain employs TRBV15 and TRBJ1-2, with D possibly TRBD1 on 5 matching bases. V was clipped by 5 bases and J by 0 bases, with 16 bases between them. Germline CDR1 and CDR2: LNHNV and YYDKDF (reference sequence). The length of the CDR3 is 16 residues. This chain's CDR3 is CATSFASGGANYGYTF. DNA of the CDR3: TGTGCCACCAGCTTCGCTTCGGGGGGTGCTAACTATGGCTACACCTTC.

The chain couples TRBV5-1 to TRBJ1-6, with D perhaps TRBD1 (5 bases). Trimming pared 0 bases from V and 12 bases from J, leaving 19 bases between. The CDR3 is made up of 16 amino acids. From germline, CDR1 is SGHRS and CDR2 YFSETQ. CDR3 protein: CASSLAGETASGPLHF. CDR3 coding DNA: TGCGCCAGCAGCTTGGCCGGGGAGACAGCGTCTGGACCCCTCCACTTT.

This clonotype appeared a few times. The chain is built from TRBV24-1 and TRBJ2-3; 11 bases are a match to TRBD2. The CDR3 spans 17 residues. V lost 4 bases to trimming and J lost 2 bases; unmatched junction nucleotides: 7. From germline, CDR1 is KGHDR and CDR2 SFDVKD. CDR3 bases: TGTGCCACCAGTGACACTAGCGGGGGAGACTTCACAGATACGCAGTATTTT. This codes for CATSDTSGGDFTDTQYF.

V gene TRBV12-3 or TRBV12-4 combines with J gene TRBJ1-1; perhaps TRBD1 as D (5 bases). The CDR3 loop spans 14 amino acids. V gave up 2 bases and J gave up 6 bases, with 13 bases separating them. CDR3 loop: CASSLQGPRAEAFF. Here the CDR3 DNA reads TGTGCCAGCAGTTTACAGGGACCACGGGCTGAAGCTTTCTTT.